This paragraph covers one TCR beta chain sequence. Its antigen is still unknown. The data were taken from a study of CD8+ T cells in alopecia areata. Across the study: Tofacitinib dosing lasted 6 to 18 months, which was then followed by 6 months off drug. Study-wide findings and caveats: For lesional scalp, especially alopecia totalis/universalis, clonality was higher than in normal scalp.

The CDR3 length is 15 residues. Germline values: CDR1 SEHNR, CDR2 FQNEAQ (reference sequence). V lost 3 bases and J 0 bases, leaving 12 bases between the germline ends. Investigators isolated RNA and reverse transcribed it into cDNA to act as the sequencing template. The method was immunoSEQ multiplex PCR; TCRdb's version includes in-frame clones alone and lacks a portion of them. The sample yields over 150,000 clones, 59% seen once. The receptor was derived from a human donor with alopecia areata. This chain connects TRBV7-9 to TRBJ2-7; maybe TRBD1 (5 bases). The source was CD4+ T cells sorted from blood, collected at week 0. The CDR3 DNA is TGTGCCAGCAGCTTGACAGAAGCCTTCTCCTACGAGCAGTACTTC. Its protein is CASSLTEAFSYEQYF.